This TCR beta chain originates from a study of cytomegalovirus exposure and HLA in healthy donors. The PCR made use of 60 Vbeta and 13 Jbeta primers. Data came from immunoSEQ multiplex PCR; TCRdb stores just in-frame clones and leaves some out. This table holds 150,000 to 200,000 clones, roughly 73% found once. The sample holds a few counts of this clone. Germline V gene data show CDR1 as SGDLS and CDR2 as YYNGEE. The germline V and J ends were trimmed by 4 bases and 0 bases, with 11 bases remaining between them. The CDR3 has 15 amino acids. The sequence came from a male donor in good health and CMV-seronegative. The sample comprised PBMCs. The chain carries TRBV9 and TRBJ1-3, with D possibly being TRBD1 (6 bases). CDR3 region: CASSPGASSGNTIYF. CDR3 sequence (DNA): TGTGCCAGCAGCCCAGGGGCGAGCTCTGGAAACACCATATATTTT.